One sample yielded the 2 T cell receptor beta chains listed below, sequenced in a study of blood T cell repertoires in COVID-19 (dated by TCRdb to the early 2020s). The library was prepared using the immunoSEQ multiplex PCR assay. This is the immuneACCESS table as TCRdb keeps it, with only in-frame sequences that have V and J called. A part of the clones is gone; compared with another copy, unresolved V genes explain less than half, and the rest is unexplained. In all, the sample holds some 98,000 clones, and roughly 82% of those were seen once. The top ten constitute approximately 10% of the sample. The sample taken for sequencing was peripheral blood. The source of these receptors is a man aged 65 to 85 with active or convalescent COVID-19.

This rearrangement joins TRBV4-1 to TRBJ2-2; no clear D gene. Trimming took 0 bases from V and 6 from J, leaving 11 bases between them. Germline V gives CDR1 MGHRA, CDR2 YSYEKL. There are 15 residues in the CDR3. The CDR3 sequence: CASSQDRVQAGELFF. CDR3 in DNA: TGCGCCAGCAGCCAAGATAGAGTGCAGGCCGGGGAGCTGTTTTTT.

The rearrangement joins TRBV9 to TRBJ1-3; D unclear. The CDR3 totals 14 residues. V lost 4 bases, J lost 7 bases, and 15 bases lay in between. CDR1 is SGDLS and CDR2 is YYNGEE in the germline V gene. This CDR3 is CASSKHVHLNTIYF. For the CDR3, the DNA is TGTGCCAGCAGCAAACATGTCCACCTGAACACCATATATTTT. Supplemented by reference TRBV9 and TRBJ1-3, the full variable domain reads DSGVTQTPKHLITATGQRVTLRCSPRSGDLSVYWYQQSLDQGLQFLIQYYNGEERAKGNILERFSAQQFPDLHSELNLSSLELGDSALYFCASSKHVHLNTIYFGEGSWLTVV.